This TCR beta chain is drawn from a study of T cells after yellow fever vaccination. Study conclusions and caveats: Researchers cautioned that FACS-sorted repertoires could harbor abundant clonotypes contaminating from the bulk population. The study re-detected most primary-vaccination clones after the booster (roughly 96% CD4, 80% to 90% CD8).

V dropped 2 bases and J dropped 5 bases, with 7 bases sitting between them. Looked up from germline, CDR1 is SGHTA and CDR2 is FQGNSA. The CDR3 consists of 14 residues. This clonotype has only a few counts. The antigen remains unidentified. Universal primer sites and UMIs were introduced during 5'RACE template-switching synthesis of TCR cDNA. Each CDR3 protein is one row after TCRdb ran MiXCR on the 5' RACE reads. The sample carries a few hundred thousand distinct CDR3 sequences, about 8.3% recorded once. The specimen was PBMCs, collected about 41 days after the first yellow fever vaccination. The chain uses TRBV7-2 and TRBJ2-6; no reliable D call. The clonotype comes from a man aged 18 to 30 who received the YFV17D yellow fever vaccine. The CDR3 loop is CASSLTGRANVLTF. The CDR3 coding sequence is TGTGCCAGCAGCTTAACCGGGCGGGCCAACGTCCTGACTTTC.